The clone carrying this T cell receptor beta chain has just a few counts. The record originates from a study of T-cell reconstitution after alpha-beta-depleted transplantation in children. TCRbeta library construction was performed incorporating unique molecular identifiers. Via MiXCR, TCRdb re-called the PCR reads, giving one row per CDR3 protein. This sample has roughly 610,000 distinct CDR3 sequences, with approximately 10% found just once. Per germline, CDR1 SGDLS and CDR2 YYNGEE. This CDR3 contains 20 residues. V lost 1 base and J lost 1; bases outside the gene matches: 13. This TCR came from a human donor who donated a stem cell graft to a child with acute myeloid leukemia. The gene calls are TRBV9 and TRBJ2-3; TRBD2 aligns across 12 bases. The material sequenced was PBMCs from the stem cell graft donor, taken from the stem cell graft. DNA for the CDR3: TGTGCCAGCAGCGTATCGACTAGCGGGAGAGGGACCCATGGCACAGATACGCAGTATTTT. Protein sequence: CASSVSTSGRGTHGTDTQYF.